This T cell receptor beta chain was identified in a study of T-cell memory formation after mild COVID-19. Study findings and constraints: Clones contracting across day 15 to 85 had a balanced CD4/CD8 profile; later expanding clones leaned CD4+.

This CDR3 spans 16 amino acids. V was shortened by 2 bases and J by 5 bases, with 18 bases between the two germline ends. Germline CDR1 is SGHTA and CDR2 is FQGNSA. This clonotype was seen a handful of times. Its antigen is not identified. TCRdb analysed the 5' RACE reads with MiXCR anew, one entry per CDR3 protein. The sample gives about 400,000 distinct CDR3 sequences, 23% of which show up once; about an eighth is in the top ten. The origin of this receptor is an adult woman who had mild COVID-19 (a few samples of this study predate the infection). Cell type and time point are not known. The rearrangement uses TRBV7-2 and TRBJ2-5; possibly TRBD1 or TRBD2 for D (7 bases each). The sequenced sample was PBMCs or a T cell subset sorted from them (not recorded which). For the CDR3, the DNA is TGTGCCAGCAGCTTATACCCAGGGGGGGAGGGGGAGACCCAGTACTTC. Protein sequence: CASSLYPGGEGETQYF.